Listed below are T cell receptor beta chains from one sample, sequenced in a study of CD8 T cells in ankylosing spondylitis. From the 5' RACE reads, TCRdb called clonotypes with MiXCR, one entry per CDR3 protein. Among about 160,000 distinct CDR3 sequences, 40% to 50% were seen once, and the ten largest hold nearly 15%. The sample was synovial fluid, either unsorted or a sorted T cell fraction (not recorded which). These receptors were collected from a male donor with ankylosing spondylitis. Each CDR3 is given with its conserved first and last residue. D genes are given only for firm matches. Clone size appears in some rows only: once, few, many, or a class for an expanded clone.

TRBV11-1	few	TRBD1	19	TRBJ2-3	CASSFLLRGTDTSTDTQYF	TGTGCCAGCAGCTTTCTGCTACGTGGGACAGACACTAGCACAGATACGCAGTATTTT
TRBV4-1	-	-	16	TRBJ2-2	CASSQDNRAATGELFF	TGCGCCAGCAGCCAGGACAACAGGGCAGCAACCGGGGAGCTGTTTTTT
TRBV7-8	few	TRBD1	17	TRBJ2-2	CASSSGQGAENTGELFF	TGTGCCAGCAGCTCGGGACAGGGGGCGGAAAACACCGGGGAGCTGTTTTTT
TRBV4-3	many	TRBD1	15	TRBJ1-4	CASSQEDRDHEKLFF	TGCGCCAGCAGCCAAGAGGACAGGGACCATGAAAAACTGTTTTTT
TRBV30	-	-	16	TRBJ2-2	CAWTLGARANTGELFF	TGTGCCTGGACCCTCGGGGCACGAGCCAACACCGGGGAGCTGTTTTTT
TRBV12-3/TRBV12-4	few	-	20	TRBJ1-1	CASSLAPQGRGSFRGTEAFF	TGTGCCAGCAGTTTAGCGCCCCAGGGCAGGGGTAGTTTTAGGGGCACTGAAGCTTTCTTT
TRBV29-1	few	-	14	TRBJ1-2	CSVETGRARKSYTF	TGCAGCGTTGAAACCGGCAGGGCAAGGAAAAGCTACACCTTC
TRBV5-1	few	TRBD1	16	TRBJ1-2	CASSWRTGEPNYGYTF	TGCGCCAGCAGCTGGAGGACAGGGGAGCCTAACTATGGCTACACCTTC
TRBV16	-	-	13	TRBJ1-1	CASSQSRSIEAFF	TGTGCCAGCAGCCAATCGAGGTCTATCGAAGCTTTCTTT
TRBV12-3/TRBV12-4	-	-	12	TRBJ2-1	CASSLPPRDPFF	TGTGCCAGCAGCCTGCCCCCTAGGGATCCGTTCTTC
TRBV4-1	few	TRBD1	14	TRBJ1-1	CASSEVDRDTEAFF	TGCGCCAGCAGCGAAGTAGACAGGGACACTGAAGCTTTCTTT
TRBV6-2/TRBV6-3	few	-	15	TRBJ2-3	CASAPSRGHTDTQYF	TGTGCCAGCGCGCCCAGTCGGGGCCACACAGATACGCAGTATTTT
TRBV6-1	many	TRBD1	14	TRBJ2-1	CASTPGQGYNEQFF	TGTGCCAGCACGCCGGGACAGGGGTACAATGAGCAGTTCTTC
TRBV12-3/TRBV12-4	many	-	17	TRBJ2-1	CASSLWNGYTAYNEQFF	TGTGCCAGCAGTTTATGGAATGGGTACACGGCCTACAATGAGCAGTTCTTC
TRBV15	-	-	13	TRBJ1-1	CATSREGGRVAFF	TGTGCCACCAGCAGAGAGGGGGGGCGGGTAGCTTTCTTT
TRBV29-1	many	TRBD2	13	TRBJ2-4	CSARTSGSYIQYF	TGCAGTGCCCGGACTAGCGGGAGTTACATTCAGTACTTC
TRBV12-3/TRBV12-4	-	TRBD2	14	TRBJ2-7	CASSRTSGIYEQYF	TGTGCCAGCAGTAGGACTAGCGGGATCTACGAGCAGTACTTC
TRBV7-2	few	TRBD2	15	TRBJ2-5	CASSDRTSTQETQYF	TGTGCCAGCAGCGACAGGACTAGCACTCAAGAGACCCAGTACTTC
TRBV6-2/TRBV6-3	-	TRBD2	15	TRBJ2-7	CASSKLAGPTYEQYF	TGTGCCAGCAGTAAACTAGCGGGGCCTACTTACGAGCAGTACTTC
TRBV7-9	-	TRBD1	16	TRBJ2-7	CASSQGTGHEVYEQYF	TGTGCCAGCAGCCAAGGGACAGGCCACGAGGTCTACGAGCAGTACTTC
TRBV30	many	-	14	TRBJ1-1	CAWSVGHPSREAFF	TGTGCCTGGAGCGTAGGGCACCCCAGCAGAGAAGCTTTCTTT
TRBV27	-	-	15	TRBJ1-2	CASSLIPRGGDGYTF	TGTGCCAGCAGTTTAATACCTAGGGGGGGCGATGGCTACACCTTC
TRBV7-9	-	-	15	TRBJ2-2	CASSIRTPSTGELFF	TGTGCCAGCAGCATACGGACCCCTAGCACCGGGGAGCTGTTTTTT
TRBV7-9	-	-	16	TRBJ2-3	CASSRGTTTSTDTQYF	TGTGCCAGCAGCCGAGGGACAACTACTAGCACAGATACGCAGTATTTT
TRBV11-1	-	TRBD2	19	TRBJ2-1	CASSLALTKRTSSYNEQFF	TGTGCCAGCAGCTTAGCGCTCACCAAACGGACTAGCTCCTACAATGAGCAGTTCTTC
TRBV10-3	once	-	15	TRBJ1-1	CAISESPQVDAEAFF	TGTGCCATCAGTGAGTCGCCACAGGTGGACGCTGAAGCTTTCTTT
TRBV11-2	few	-	13	TRBJ2-1	CASSPEGLNEQFF	TGTGCCAGCAGCCCCGAGGGTTTGAATGAGCAGTTCTTC
TRBV12-3/TRBV12-4	few	TRBD1	15	TRBJ2-3	CASSFMGQGADTQYF	TGTGCCAGCAGTTTTATGGGACAGGGGGCAGATACGCAGTATTTT
TRBV12-3/TRBV12-4	once	TRBD1	15	TRBJ2-1	CASSFRDRGHNEQFF	TGTGCCAGCAGTTTTAGGGACAGGGGGCATAATGAGCAGTTCTTC
TRBV29-1	many	-	15	TRBJ2-1	CSVENPVSSYNEQFF	TGCAGCGTTGAAAACCCGGTGAGCTCCTACAATGAGCAGTTCTTC
TRBV10-3	many	TRBD1	15	TRBJ2-7	CAISHPGQSAYEQYF	TGTGCCATCAGCCATCCGGGACAGTCAGCCTACGAGCAGTACTTC
TRBV27	-	-	12	TRBJ1-2	CASFSGTYGYTF	TGTGCCAGCTTTTCAGGGACCTATGGCTACACCTTC
TRBV30	few	-	14	TRBJ2-2	CAWSPGTSGGELFF	TGTGCCTGGAGCCCAGGGACCTCTGGGGGGGAGCTGTTTTTT
TRBV12-3/TRBV12-4	-	-	18	TRBJ2-1	CASSLLLGPGSTRNEQFF	TGTGCCAGCAGTTTACTCCTTGGCCCCGGCTCTACCCGCAATGAGCAGTTCTTC
TRBV29-1	-	TRBD2	15	TRBJ2-1	CSVEAGGLAVNEQFF	TGCAGCGTTGAAGCTGGGGGACTAGCGGTCAATGAGCAGTTCTTC
TRBV6-1	few	TRBD1	15	TRBJ1-6	CASRRPDRGDSPLHF	TGTGCCAGCAGACGCCCGGACAGGGGCGATTCACCCCTCCACTTT
TRBV15	-	TRBD1	14	TRBJ2-4	CATSTPTGFDIQYF	TGTGCCACCAGCACCCCGACAGGGTTCGATATTCAGTACTTC
TRBV27	few	TRBD2	14	TRBJ2-2	CAAWGGGLTGELFF	TGTGCCGCCTGGGGCGGGGGTCTAACCGGGGAGCTGTTTTTT
TRBV24-1	-	-	14	TRBJ2-5	CATSDAADQETQYF	TGTGCCACCAGTGATGCCGCGGACCAAGAGACCCAGTACTTC
TRBV28	-	-	16	TRBJ1-4	CASSYRDTRPNEKLFF	TGTGCCAGCAGTTACCGGGACACCAGGCCTAATGAAAAACTGTTTTTT
TRBV5-6	-	TRBD1	15	TRBJ2-1	CASSDDRETYNEQFF	TGTGCCAGCAGCGATGACAGGGAGACCTACAATGAGCAGTTCTTC
TRBV7-9	-	-	14	TRBJ2-1	CASNPPGNQYEQFF	TGTGCCAGCAACCCCCCCGGCAACCAATATGAGCAGTTCTTC
TRBV12-3/TRBV12-4	-	TRBD1	18	TRBJ2-5	CASSLGGTGIPFSETQYF	TGTGCCAGCAGTTTGGGAGGGACAGGGATACCCTTTTCGGAGACCCAGTACTTC
TRBV5-6	-	-	14	TRBJ1-1	CASSTWGGGAEAFF	TGTGCCAGCAGCACTTGGGGGGGGGGAGCTGAAGCTTTCTTT
TRBV3-1	few	TRBD2	19	TRBJ2-5	CASSLPWELAGSIQETQYF	TGTGCCAGCAGCCTCCCATGGGAACTAGCGGGGTCAATCCAAGAGACCCAGTACTTC
TRBV7-9	few	-	13	TRBJ1-6	CASSFDSLSPLHF	TGTGCCAGCAGCTTTGACAGTCTGTCACCCCTCCACTTT
TRBV15	few	TRBD1	15	TRBJ2-1	CATSIRDRGLGEQFF	TGTGCCACCAGCATCCGGGACAGGGGGTTGGGTGAGCAGTTCTTC
TRBV11-2	-	-	19	TRBJ2-1	CASSLVLPQTSWSTNEQFF	TGTGCCAGCAGCTTAGTCCTCCCCCAGACTAGTTGGTCGACCAATGAGCAGTTCTTC
TRBV12-3/TRBV12-4	-	-	14	TRBJ1-4	CASTPRETNEKLFF	TGTGCCAGCACCCCGCGGGAAACTAATGAAAAACTGTTTTTT
TRBV15	-	-	16	TRBJ2-1	CATSRAAGSSYNEQFF	TGTGCCACCAGCAGAGCCGCGGGCAGCTCCTACAATGAGCAGTTCTTC
TRBV25-1	-	TRBD1	17	TRBJ1-1	CASDQGPGTGFNTEAFF	TGTGCCAGCGATCAGGGCCCAGGGACAGGATTCAACACTGAAGCTTTCTTT
TRBV12-3/TRBV12-4	many	-	17	TRBJ2-1	CASSPTSAAGYRGEQFF	TGTGCCAGCAGTCCCACATCCGCGGCAGGGTACAGAGGTGAGCAGTTCTTC
TRBV29-1	-	TRBD1	14	TRBJ2-7	CSVESQGELYEQYF	TGCAGCGTTGAATCCCAGGGGGAACTATACGAGCAGTACTTC